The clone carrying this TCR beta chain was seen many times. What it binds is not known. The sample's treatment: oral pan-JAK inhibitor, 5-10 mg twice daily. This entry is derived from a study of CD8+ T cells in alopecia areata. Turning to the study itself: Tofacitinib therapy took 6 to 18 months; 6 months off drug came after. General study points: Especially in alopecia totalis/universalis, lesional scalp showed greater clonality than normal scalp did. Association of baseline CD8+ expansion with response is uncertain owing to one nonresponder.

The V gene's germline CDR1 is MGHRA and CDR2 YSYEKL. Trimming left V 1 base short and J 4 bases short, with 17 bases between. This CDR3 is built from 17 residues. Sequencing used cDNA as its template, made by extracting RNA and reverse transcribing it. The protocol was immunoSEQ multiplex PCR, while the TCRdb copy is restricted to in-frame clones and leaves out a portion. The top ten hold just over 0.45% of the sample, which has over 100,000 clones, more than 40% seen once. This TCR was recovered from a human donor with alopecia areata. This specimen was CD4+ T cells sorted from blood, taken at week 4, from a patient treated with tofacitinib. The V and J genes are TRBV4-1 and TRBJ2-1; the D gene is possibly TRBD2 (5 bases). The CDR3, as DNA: TGCGCCAGCAGCCAAGTAGTTGGCCTAGCCGGTTACAATGAGCAGTTCTTC. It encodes CASSQVVGLAGYNEQFF.